Sequencing of this T cell receptor (beta chain) was carried out in a study of tumor-infiltrating lymphocytes in localized non-small cell lung cancer. Study information: Patients included smokers and never-smokers with various histologies, some sampled after neoadjuvant chemotherapy. Whole-study results and caveats: TCR sequencing covered a subset of patients with enough tissue. IM1 and IM2 tumors showed no difference in T-cell fraction. Compared with uninvolved lung, tumors showed higher T cell infiltration by TCRbeta sequencing.

This clone was detected a few times. Its specificity is not known. Trimming removed 6 bases from V and 0 bases from J, with 12 bases in between. The CDR3 totals 14 residues. Germline loops: CDR1 SGHAT, CDR2 FQNNGV. Using immunoSEQ multiplex PCR, the repertoire was profiled, and TCRdb retains in-frame clones only, with some absent. In the table there are approximately 7,400 clones, roughly 70% of which are singletons. This chain connects TRBV11-2 to TRBJ2-7, with D maybe TRBD2 (6 bases). Material: uninvolved lung tissue not adjacent to the tumor. The receptor was isolated from a human donor with non-small cell lung cancer. The CDR3 is CASRPSAGSYEQYF. CDR3 DNA sequence: TGTGCCAGCAGACCTAGCGCGGGCTCCTACGAGCAGTACTTC.